The subject of this entry is one T cell receptor (beta chain). Profiled with immunoSEQ multiplex PCR; TCRdb holds only in-frame clones, not every one. Of roughly 260,000 clones listed, just over 90% are singletons. Grouping used clinical history reported by participants in a survey and questionnaire. This sample was taken from a study of blood T cell repertoires in COVID-19. The trim removed 5 bases at V and 0 bases at J, leaving 4 bases unmatched. Germline V CDR1 and CDR2: KGHSH, LQKENI. CDR3 length: 15 amino acids. The J gene is TRBJ1-5, the V gene TRBV18; TRBD1 matches at 7 bases. Sequencing used PBMCs or T cells enriched from blood (not recorded which). This TCR was sampled from a woman aged 18 to 35 who had recovered from COVID-19. The CDR3 DNA is TGTGCCAGCTCATCGACAGGGTATAGCAATCAGCCCCAGCATTTT. This codes for CASSSTGYSNQPQHF. Combining the CDR3 with reference TRBV18 and TRBJ1-5 gives the whole variable domain NAGVMQNPRHLVRRRGQEARLRCSPMKGHSHVYWYRQLPEEGLKFMVYLQKENIIDESGMPKERFSAEFPKEGPSILRIQQVVRGDSAAYFCASSSTGYSNQPQHFGDGTRLSIL.